This TCR beta chain came from a study of shared clonotypes between healthy human individuals. CD45RO negativity and positive selection for CCR7 defined naive CD8 cells, a population that excluded terminally differentiated effector memory CD45RA+ cells. This clone appeared once. Its cognate antigen is unknown. Findings and limits, study-wide: Naive subsets typically showed greater estimated richness than memory subsets. Measured sharing among donors was expected to vary with sequencing depth. Shared clonotypes across all four donors exceeded non-shared ones in generation probability.

This table comes from immunoSEQ multiplex PCR, and its TCRdb copy is limited to in-frame clones, with some not included. The sample carries more than 600,000 clones, around 92% recorded once. This CDR3 comprises 12 residues. Trimming shortened V by 6 bases and J by 4 bases, and 7 bases separated the two germline ends. Germline CDR1 reads MNHEY; CDR2 reads SMNVEV (reference sequence). This TCR was sampled from a man under 40 in good health. The J gene is TRBJ2-1, the V gene TRBV27, with TRBD2 as a possible D gene (6 bases). Material: naive CD8+ T cells sorted from blood. The DNA of the CDR3 is TGTGCCAGCAGGGGAGGATACAATGAGCAGTTCTTC. It yields the protein CASRGGYNEQFF.